Only one count was recorded for the clone carrying this TCR beta chain. Germline assignment: CDR1 SGDLS and CDR2 YYNGEE. The trim removed 0 bases at V and 0 bases at J, leaving 6 bases unmatched. CDR3 length: 16 residues. This sample is part of a study of blood T cell repertoires in COVID-19. Study summary: Samples taken during acute and convalescent COVID-19 were collected in the United States, Italy and Spain.

Sequenced by immunoSEQ multiplex PCR; TCRdb stores in-frame clones only, minus some. The table lists under 45,000 clones, about 90% of them singletons, with approximately 4.6% in the top ten. The chain couples TRBV9 to TRBJ2-7, with 7 positions matching TRBD2. This receptor was taken from a man aged 55 to 70 with acute or convalescent COVID-19. Sequencing was carried out using peripheral blood. The CDR3 loop is CASSVAGGGFSYEQYF. DNA of the CDR3: TGTGCCAGCAGCGTAGCTGGCGGGGGATTCTCCTACGAGCAGTACTTC.